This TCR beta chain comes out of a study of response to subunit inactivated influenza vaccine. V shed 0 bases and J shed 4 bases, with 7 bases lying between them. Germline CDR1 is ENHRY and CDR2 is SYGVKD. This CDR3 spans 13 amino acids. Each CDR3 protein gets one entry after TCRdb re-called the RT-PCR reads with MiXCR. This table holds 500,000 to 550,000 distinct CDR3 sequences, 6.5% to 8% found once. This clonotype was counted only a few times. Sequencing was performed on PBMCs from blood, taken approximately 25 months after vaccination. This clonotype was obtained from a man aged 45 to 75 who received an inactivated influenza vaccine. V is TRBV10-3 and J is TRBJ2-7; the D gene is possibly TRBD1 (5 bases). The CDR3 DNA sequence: TGTGCCATCAGTGAGTCCGACAGATACGAGCAGTACTTC. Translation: CAISESDRYEQYF.